The 21 T cell receptor beta chains in this list originate from one sample, sequenced in a study of blood T cell repertoires in COVID-19. Clones were read by immunoSEQ multiplex PCR, and TCRdb kept only the in-frame ones, dropping some. Found here are about 430,000 clones, roughly 89% of them singletons; the top ten hold 0.7% to 0.85%. The sample comprised peripheral blood. These TCRs come from a man between 18 and 29 years old with COVID-19, enrolled during active disease.

The chain joins TRBV19 to TRBJ2-7; perhaps TRBD2 as D (5 bases). The CDR3 spans 13 residues. Germline assignment: CDR1 LNHDA and CDR2 SQIVND (reference sequence). The V and J ends lost 5 bases and 3 bases respectively, with 11 bases between them. CDR3 loop: CASSAWAGYEQYF. The CDR3 nucleotides are TGTGCCAGTAGTGCCTGGGCGGGCTACGAGCAGTACTTC.

The V and J genes are TRBV5-1 and TRBJ2-7, with a tentative D call TRBD2 (6 bases). The CDR3 length is 14 residues. Between the trimmed V and J ends, which lost 0 bases and 2 bases, there was a span of 9 bases. Germline V gives CDR1 SGHRS, CDR2 YFSETQ. The CDR3 DNA is TGCGCCAGCAGCTTGGACAGGACTACCTACGAGCAGTACTTC. Translation: CASSLDRTTYEQYF.

This chain uses TRBV23-1 with TRBJ2-3; 7 bases are shared with TRBD1. TRBV23-1 is known as an ORF, though its function is uncertain. The trim removed 4 bases at V and 2 bases at J, leaving 9 bases unmatched. This CDR3 contains 16 residues. This CDR3 is CASSPQGITPTDTQYF. CDR3 bases: TGCGCCAGCAGTCCACAGGGGATAACCCCCACAGATACGCAGTATTTT.

The chain has TRBV29-1 and TRBJ1-2, with 9 bases identical to TRBD1. This CDR3 is 13 amino acids long. Germline values: CDR1 SQVTM, CDR2 ANQGSEA. The junction had 6 bases not matched to a gene; V was cut back by 7 bases and J by 3 bases. CDR3 amino acids: CSARDRVDYGYTF. CDR3 DNA: TGCAGCGCCCGGGACAGGGTGGACTATGGCTACACCTTC.

The CDR3 reads CSVSPSNPYEQYF. The CDR3 DNA follows: TGCAGCGTTTCACCTTCTAACCCCTACGAGCAGTACTTC. This rearrangement joins TRBV29-1 to TRBJ2-7; no definite D call. CDR3 size: 13 residues. Germline lookup yields CDR1 SQVTM and CDR2 ANQGSEA. The V end was cut by 5 bases, the J end by 2 bases, with 13 bases between.

The chain has TRBV27 and TRBJ2-7; TRBD2 aligns across 8 bases. The CDR3 totals 12 residues. Germline lookup yields CDR1 MNHEY and CDR2 SMNVEV (reference sequence). The J segment lost 5 bases and the V segment lost 5 bases, leaving 2 bases of the junction unmatched. The CDR3 sequence: CASSISGNEQYF. The CDR3 DNA reads TGTGCCAGCAGTATTAGCGGGAACGAGCAGTACTTC.

The chain has TRBV10-2 and TRBJ2-7; D uncertain. This CDR3 has 12 residues. Germline V gene lookup returns CDR1 WSHSY and CDR2 SAAADI. Trimming cost V 6 bases and J 3 bases, with 9 bases left between them. CDR3 residues: CASSLLNYEQYF. CDR3 nucleotide sequence: TGCGCCAGCAGCCTACTAAACTACGAGCAGTACTTC.

This clone showed up just a few times. This chain links TRBV7-9 with TRBJ2-7; tentative D call: TRBD1 (5 bases). Trimming removed 0 bases at V and 7 bases at J, with 19 bases between. CDR3 length equals 16 residues. In germline, CDR1 is SEHNR, CDR2 FQNEAQ (reference sequence). This chain's CDR3 is CASSLALPRNPGEQYF. The DNA for the CDR3 is TGTGCCAGCAGCTTAGCGCTTCCCCGGAACCCAGGGGAGCAGTACTTC.

This chain joins TRBV7-6 and TRBJ2-5; a weak D match, TRBD2 (5 bases). This CDR3 region has 13 residues. Per germline, CDR1 SGHVS and CDR2 FNYEAQ. Trimming stripped 5 bases from V and 3 bases from J, with 10 bases between. Written as DNA, the CDR3 is TGTGCCAGCAGCCCGACGGAGGAAGAGACCCAGTACTTC. This encodes CASSPTEEETQYF. The whole variable domain, remainder taken from reference TRBV7-6 and TRBJ2-5, is GAGVSQSPRYKVTKRGQDVALRCDPISGHVSLYWYRQALGQGPEFLTYFNYEAQQDKSGLPNDRFSAERPEGSISTLTIQRTEQRDSAMYRCASSPTEEETQYFGPGTRLLVL.

The rearrangement links TRBV5-8 to TRBJ1-2; 12 positions match TRBD1. The CDR3 is made up of 16 amino acids. Germline V lookup: CDR1 SGHTS, CDR2 YDEGEE. J lost 2 bases, V lost 0 bases, and 2 bases had no gene match. CDR3 loop: CASSLEGTGGNYGYTF. CDR3 coding DNA: TGTGCCAGCAGCTTGGAGGGGACAGGGGGCAACTATGGCTACACCTTC.

CDR3 nucleotide sequence: TGTGCCAGCAGCGAACCCCTGGACAGGATGGGGGATAGCAATCAGCCCCAGCATTTT. Amino acid sequence: CASSEPLDRMGDSNQPQHF. This chain uses TRBV6-1 with TRBJ1-5; 7 nucleotides align to TRBD1. The germline V gene encodes CDR1 MNHNS and CDR2 SASEGT. The V segment lost 6 bases and the J segment 0 bases; nucleotides outside the gene matches: 17. CDR3 size: 19 residues.

V is TRBV3-1 (or the pseudogene TRBV3-2) and J is TRBJ2-1; 10 nucleotides align to TRBD2. V shed 1 base, J shed 12 bases, and the junction held 9 bases outside the gene matches. Germline V gene data show CDR1 as LGHDT and CDR2 as YNNKEL (reference sequence). The CDR3 has 15 amino acids. CDR3 protein: CASSQVSSGSQGQFF. CDR3 nucleotides: TGTGCCAGCAGCCAAGTTTCTAGCGGGAGCCAAGGGCAGTTCTTC.

The rearrangement links TRBV20-1 to TRBJ2-7; 11 bases fit TRBD1. The length of the CDR3 is 14 residues. J was trimmed by 4 bases and V by 3 bases; bases with no gene match: 5. From germline, CDR1 is DFQATT and CDR2 SNEGSKA (reference sequence). The CDR3 reads CSASRGQGVYEQYF. The CDR3, as DNA: TGCAGTGCTAGTAGGGGACAGGGGGTGTACGAGCAGTACTTC.

This chain links TRBV6-6 with TRBJ2-2, with D tentatively TRBD2 (5 bases). Germline V gives CDR1 MNHNY, CDR2 SVGAGI (reference sequence). V lost 2 bases, J lost 7 bases, and 8 bases lay in between. CDR3 size: 13 residues. The CDR3 DNA follows: TGTGCCAGCAGTTACACTGAGGGCGGGGAGCTGTTTTTT. Its protein product is CASSYTEGGELFF.

V is TRBV6-5 and J is TRBJ2-1; TRBD1 agrees at 7 bases. The germline gives CDR1 MNHEY, CDR2 SVGAGI. CDR3 length: 16 residues. V gave up 1 base and J gave up 8 bases; unmatched junction bases: 11. The chain's CDR3 is CASSYYDLTGSYEQFF. The CDR3, as DNA: TGTGCCAGCAGTTACTATGACTTGACAGGGTCATATGAGCAGTTCTTC.

The rearrangement uses TRBV5-1 and TRBJ2-5; 7 nucleotides align to TRBD1. Germline CDR1 reads SGHRS; CDR2 reads YFSETQ. The V gene end was trimmed by 3 bases and the J gene end by 5 bases; junction bases not matched to a gene: 7. The CDR3 loop spans 14 amino acids. The DNA for the CDR3 is TGCGCCAGCAGCTCGACAGGGTCGGGGGAGACCCAGTACTTC. Translation gives CASSSTGSGETQYF. The whole variable domain, remainder taken from reference TRBV5-1 and TRBJ2-5, is KAGVTQTPRYLIKTRGQQVTLSCSPISGHRSVSWYQQTPGQGLQFLFEYFSETQRNKGNFPGRFSGRQFSNSRSEMNVSTLELGDSALYLCASSSTGSGETQYFGPGTRLLVL.

CDR3 DNA sequence: TGTGCCAGCAGCTCCCCCGGCGGGTACCAAGAGACCCAGTACTTC. Protein: CASSSPGGYQETQYF. The rearrangement joins TRBV5-5 to TRBJ2-5; D is possibly TRBD2 (5 bases). Deletions cut 3 bases from V and 0 bases from J, with 12 bases between. CDR1 and CDR2 from the germline V gene are SGHKS and YYEKEE (reference sequence). This CDR3 region has 15 residues.

The table lists this clone with a count of one. The sample contains more than one DNA sequence encoding this CDR3. The chain recombines TRBV27 with TRBJ2-2; D is undetermined. Per the germline V gene, CDR1 is MNHEY and CDR2 is SMNVEV (reference sequence). The V gene lost 0 bases and the J gene lost 1 base, with 3 bases spanning the gap. The CDR3 has 14 amino acids. This CDR3 reads CASSLSLNTGELFF. CDR3 sequence (DNA): TGTGCCAGCAGTTTATCCCTGAACACCGGGGAGCTGTTTTTT.

The chain couples TRBV4-1 to TRBJ2-1, with 7 bases aligning to TRBD1. Trimming cost V 6 bases and J 3 bases; bases outside gene matches: 8. Germline CDR1 MGHRA, CDR2 YSYEKL. This CDR3 is built from 15 residues. CDR3 sequence reads: CASSLQGSLYNEQFF. DNA of the CDR3: TGCGCCAGCAGTTTACAGGGGAGCCTCTACAATGAGCAGTTCTTC.

The chain employs TRBV20-1 and TRBJ1-1; 9 nucleotides agree with TRBD1. This CDR3 is 11 amino acids long. V shed 8 bases and J 10 bases; nucleotides not matched to a gene: 8. Germline CDR1 DFQATT, CDR2 SNEGSKA (reference sequence). Here the CDR3 reads CSPYSTGGAFF. The CDR3 region has the DNA TGCAGTCCTTACTCGACAGGGGGAGCTTTCTTT.

The chain employs TRBV27 and TRBJ2-2; 14 positions agree with TRBD2. Per the germline V gene, CDR1 is MNHEY and CDR2 is SMNVEV (reference sequence). This CDR3 contains 15 residues. The ends lost 6 bases at V and 10 bases at J; junction bases unmatched: 7. The CDR3 sequence is CASRTGTSGRLELFF. CDR3 coding DNA: TGTGCCAGCAGAACCGGGACTAGCGGGAGATTGGAGCTGTTTTTT.